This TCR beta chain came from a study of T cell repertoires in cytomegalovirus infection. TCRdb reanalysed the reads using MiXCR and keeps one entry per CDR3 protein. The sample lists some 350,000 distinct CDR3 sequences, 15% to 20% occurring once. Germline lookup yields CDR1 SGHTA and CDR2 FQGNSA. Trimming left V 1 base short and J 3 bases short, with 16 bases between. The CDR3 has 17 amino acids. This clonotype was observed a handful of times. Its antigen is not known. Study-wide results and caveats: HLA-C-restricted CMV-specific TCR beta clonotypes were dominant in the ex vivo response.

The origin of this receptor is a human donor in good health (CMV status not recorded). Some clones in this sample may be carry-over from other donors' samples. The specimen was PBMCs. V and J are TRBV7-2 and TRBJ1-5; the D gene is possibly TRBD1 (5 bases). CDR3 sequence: CASSLVGRGFNNQPQHF. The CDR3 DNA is TGTGCCAGCAGCTTAGTAGGGAGGGGTTTTAACAATCAGCCCCAGCATTTT. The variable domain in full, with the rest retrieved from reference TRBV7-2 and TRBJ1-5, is GAGVSQSPSNKVTEKGKDVELRCDPISGHTALYWYRQSLGQGLEFLIYFQGNSAPDKSGLPSDRFSAERTGGSVSTLTIQRTQQEDSAVYLCASSLVGRGFNNQPQHFGDGTRLSIL.